This T cell receptor beta chain stems from a study of OX40 agonist ivuxolimab in advanced cancers. Study outcomes and limitations: Averaged across samples, CD8+ T cells carried more expanded clones than CD4+ did. Normalized T-cell clonal expansion was also low in some nonresponders.

Details on this clone: Antigen specificity is unknown.

The V segment lost 4 bases and the J segment 5 bases; nucleotides outside the gene matches: 8. The germline gives CDR1 MNHNS, CDR2 SASEGT. The CDR3 sequence is 16 residues long. Sequencing used immunoSEQ multiplex PCR; TCRdb keeps in-frame clones, though not all of them. The repertoire consists of around 70,000 clones, with roughly 87% occurring once and the leading ten covering about 2%. Specimen: CD4+ or CD8+ T cells sorted from blood, collected in a trial of the OX40 agonist ivuxolimab. The chain joins TRBV6-1 to TRBJ2-2; 9 bases align to TRBD1. This TCR was recovered from an adult with an advanced solid tumor such as melanoma, head and neck, liver or kidney cancer. The chain's CDR3 is CASSGPPGQGTGELFF. CDR3 in DNA: TGTGCCAGCAGTGGACCACCGGGACAGGGTACCGGGGAGCTGTTTTTT.